This T cell receptor (beta chain) appears in the sequencing data of a study of T cells in Graves' hyperthyroidism and ophthalmopathy. Amplification of TCR beta CDR3 regions was performed using RNA transcripts as template. The HTBI set primed first-round TCR CDR3 RT-PCR. Via MiXCR, TCRdb re-called the multiplex PCR reads, giving one row per CDR3 protein. The data show some 700,000 distinct CDR3 sequences, 17% seen once. V shed 6 bases, J shed 7 bases, and the junction held 6 bases outside the gene matches. Germline V gives CDR1 MNHEY, CDR2 SMNVEV (reference sequence). The CDR3 is 15 amino acids. This clonotype was counted at least ten times.

The chain couples TRBV27 to TRBJ2-1; 13 bases fit TRBD2. This receptor was obtained from a man aged 45 to 65 with Graves' hyperthyroidism. The sample was blood. CDR3 loop: CASRRTSGRNNEQFF. CDR3 DNA sequence: TGTGCCAGCAGGAGGACTAGCGGGAGAAATAATGAGCAGTTCTTC.